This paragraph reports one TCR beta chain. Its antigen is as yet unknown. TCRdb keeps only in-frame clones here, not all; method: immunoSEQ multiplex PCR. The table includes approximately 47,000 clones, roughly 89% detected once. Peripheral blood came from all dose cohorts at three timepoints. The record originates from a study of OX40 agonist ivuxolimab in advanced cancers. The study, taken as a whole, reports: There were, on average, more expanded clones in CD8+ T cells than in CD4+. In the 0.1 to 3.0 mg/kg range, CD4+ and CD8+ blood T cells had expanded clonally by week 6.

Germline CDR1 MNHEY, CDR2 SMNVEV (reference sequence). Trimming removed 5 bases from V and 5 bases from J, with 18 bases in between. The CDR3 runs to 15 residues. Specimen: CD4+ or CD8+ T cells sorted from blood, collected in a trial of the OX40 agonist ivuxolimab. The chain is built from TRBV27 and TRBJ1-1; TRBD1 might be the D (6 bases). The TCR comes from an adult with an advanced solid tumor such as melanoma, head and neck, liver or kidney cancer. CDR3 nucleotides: TGTGCCAGCAGTGGTTGGGGGCGCCAAGGGACTGAAGCTTTCTTT. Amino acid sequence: CASSGWGRQGTEAFF.